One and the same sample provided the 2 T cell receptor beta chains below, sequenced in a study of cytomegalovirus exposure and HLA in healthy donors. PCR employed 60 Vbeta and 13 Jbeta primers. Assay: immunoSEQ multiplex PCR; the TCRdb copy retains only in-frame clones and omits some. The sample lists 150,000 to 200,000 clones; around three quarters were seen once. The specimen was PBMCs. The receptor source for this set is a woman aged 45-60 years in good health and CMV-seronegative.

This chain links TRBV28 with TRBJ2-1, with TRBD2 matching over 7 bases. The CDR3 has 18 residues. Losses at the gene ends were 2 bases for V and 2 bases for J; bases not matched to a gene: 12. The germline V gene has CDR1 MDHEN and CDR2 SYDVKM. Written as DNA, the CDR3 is TGTGCCAGCAGTTTAGGTCTGGGAGGGCTAGCGACCTACAATGAGCAGTTCTTC. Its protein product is CASSLGLGGLATYNEQFF.

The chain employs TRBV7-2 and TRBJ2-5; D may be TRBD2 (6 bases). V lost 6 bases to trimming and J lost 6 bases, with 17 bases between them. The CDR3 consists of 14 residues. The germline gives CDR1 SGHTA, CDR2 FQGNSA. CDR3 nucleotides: TGTGCCAGCAGACCTACCGGACTAACGAAGACCCAGTACTTC. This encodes CASRPTGLTKTQYF. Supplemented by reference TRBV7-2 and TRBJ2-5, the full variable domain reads GAGVSQSPSNKVTEKGKDVELRCDPISGHTALYWYRQSLGQGLEFLIYFQGNSAPDKSGLPSDRFSAERTGGSVSTLTIQRTQQEDSAVYLCASRPTGLTKTQYFGPGTRLLVL.